Listed here are 14 T cell receptor beta chains from one sample, sequenced in a study of blood T cell repertoires in COVID-19. Sequencing was performed with immunoSEQ multiplex PCR; in TCRdb, only in-frame clones are kept and a portion is missing. The sample carries roughly 430,000 clones, approximately 85% recorded once. The sample taken for sequencing was PBMCs or T cells enriched from blood (not recorded which). Every receptor here comes from a woman in her thirties or forties with acute COVID-19.

This chain joins TRBV5-3 and TRBJ2-2; 9 nucleotides line up with TRBD1. TRBV5-3 is reported as an ORF; its role is uncertain. CDR3 length: 16 amino acids. With V trimmed by 3 bases and J by 3 bases, 6 bases remained unmatched. The CDR3 DNA is TGTGCCAGAAGCTCTTCGGGACAGGGATACACCGGGGAGCTGTTTTTT. This translates into CARSSSGQGYTGELFF.

The chain uses TRBV2 and TRBJ1-2; D might be TRBD1 (6 bases). Looked up from germline, CDR1 is SNHLY and CDR2 is FYNNEI. V was trimmed by 6 bases and J by 1 base, leaving 12 bases between them. The CDR3 has 14 residues. This chain's CDR3 is CASRDGTNNYGYTF. In DNA form, the CDR3 reads TGTGCCAGCAGAGACGGGACAAATAACTATGGCTACACCTTC.

This chain connects TRBV5-5 to TRBJ1-1; D is undetermined. The CDR3 length is 13 residues. Trimming stripped 6 bases from V and 2 bases from J, with 11 bases between. Germline V gene sequence: CDR1 SGHKS, CDR2 YYEKEE (reference sequence). The CDR3 is CASTRGGNTEAFF. CDR3 coding DNA: TGTGCCAGCACCCGGGGTGGAAACACTGAAGCTTTCTTT.

The chain combines TRBV20-1 with TRBJ2-7; tentative D call: TRBD1 (6 bases). CDR1 and CDR2 (germline): DFQATT, SNEGSKA (reference sequence). The V end was cut by 7 bases, the J end by 5 bases, with 12 bases between. CDR3 length equals 11 residues. The CDR3 loop is CSVSRDNEQYF. The CDR3 DNA is TGCAGTGTAAGTCGGGACAACGAGCAGTACTTC.

The V gene is TRBV25-1, the J gene TRBJ2-3, with unresolved D. V lost 0 bases and J 3 bases, leaving 13 bases between the germline ends. The CDR3 is 16 amino acids. Germline loops: CDR1 MGHDK, CDR2 SYGVNS. The CDR3 spells CASSEYRRSPTDTQYF. In DNA, the CDR3 is TGTGCCAGCAGTGAATATCGCAGGTCGCCTACAGATACGCAGTATTTT.

The V gene is TRBV7-2, the J gene TRBJ2-2; D is undetermined. Germline V lookup: CDR1 SGHTA, CDR2 FQGNSA. The CDR3 extends over 13 amino acids. Trimming took 2 bases from V and 6 from J, leaving 7 bases between them. Here the CDR3 DNA reads TGTGCCAGCAGCTTACAACCGGCCGGGGAGCTGTTTTTT. Its protein is CASSLQPAGELFF.

Only one count was recorded for this clone. The V call is TRBV25-1, the J call TRBJ2-7; TRBD2 is a possible D gene (6 bases). This CDR3 has 15 residues. The germline gives CDR1 MGHDK, CDR2 SYGVNS. V lost 2 bases and J lost 0, with 11 bases in between. CDR3 bases: TGTGCCAGCAGTGAAGGAAGGGGAGGCTCCTACGAGCAGTACTTC. This encodes CASSEGRGGSYEQYF.

The chain couples TRBV7-9 to TRBJ1-4; D unresolved. V was clipped by 3 bases and J by 4 bases, with 3 bases between them. The CDR3 extends over 12 amino acids. Germline V gives CDR1 SEHNR, CDR2 FQNEAQ (reference sequence). The CDR3 DNA reads TGTGCCAGCAGCTTGAGTAATGAAAAACTGTTTTTT. This encodes CASSLSNEKLFF. Full variable domain (remainder filled in from reference TRBV7-9 and TRBJ1-4): DTGVSQNPRHKITKRGQNVTFRCDPISEHNRLYWYRQTLGQGPEFLTYFQNEAQLEKSRLLSDRFSAERPKGSFSTLEIQRTEQGDSAMYLCASSLSNEKLFFGSGTQLSVL.

The chain links TRBV5-1 to TRBJ1-1, with 8 bases that match TRBD1. Germline V gene data show CDR1 as SGHRS and CDR2 as YFSETQ. Germline trimming cut 4 bases from V and 4 bases from J; bases unmatched to any gene: 9. The CDR3 extends over 15 amino acids. The CDR3 here is CASSRRTGTGTEAFF. As DNA, the CDR3 is TGCGCCAGCAGCCGCCGGACAGGGACGGGCACTGAAGCTTTCTTT.

A note on this clone: The junction and the germline gene differ at one end; a read error may be behind it. This chain connects TRBV13 to TRBJ2-7; 14 positions match TRBD2. This CDR3 has 16 amino acids. Per the germline V gene, CDR1 is PRHDT and CDR2 is FYEKMQ (reference sequence). CDR3 residues: CASSLGTSGGRYEQYF. The CDR3 DNA follows: TGTGCCAGCAGCCTAGGGACTAGCGGGGGCCGATACGAGCAGTACTTC.

The J gene is TRBJ1-5, the V gene TRBV1; TRBD1, as called in the table, went unchecked against the DNA. TRBV1 is deemed a pseudogene. The CDR3 sequence is 15 residues long. The CDR3 DNA reads TGCACCAGCAGCCACACGGGACACATTAATCAGCCCCAGCATTTT. Its protein is CTSSHTGHINQPQHF.

The chain combines TRBV19 with TRBJ1-3; D is unresolved. V lost 2 bases, J lost 2 bases, and 4 bases lay in between. The CDR3 consists of 13 residues. CDR1 is LNHDA and CDR2 is SQIVND in the germline V gene (reference sequence). The chain's CDR3 is CASSISAGNTIYF. The CDR3 DNA reads TGTGCCAGTAGTATAAGCGCTGGAAACACCATATATTTT.

The J gene is TRBJ1-2, the V gene TRBV19; possibly TRBD1 for D (5 bases). The germline V gene encodes CDR1 LNHDA and CDR2 SQIVND (reference sequence). The CDR3 runs 16 residues. Trimming took 1 base from V and 8 from J, leaving 20 bases between them. Here the CDR3 reads CASSIGLDRTLAGYTF. The CDR3 DNA follows: TGTGCCAGTAGTATAGGATTAGACAGAACCTTGGCGGGCTACACCTTC.

The gene calls are TRBV19 and TRBJ2-1; 10 nucleotides match TRBD1. The CDR3 extends over 13 amino acids. After removal of 8 bases from V and 7 bases from J, the junction contained 5 bases not matched to a gene. CDR1 LNHDA and CDR2 SQIVND come from the germline V gene (reference sequence). The CDR3 coding sequence is TGTGCCAGTTGGACAGGGGGTCAAAATGAGCAGTTCTTC. Protein: CASWTGGQNEQFF.